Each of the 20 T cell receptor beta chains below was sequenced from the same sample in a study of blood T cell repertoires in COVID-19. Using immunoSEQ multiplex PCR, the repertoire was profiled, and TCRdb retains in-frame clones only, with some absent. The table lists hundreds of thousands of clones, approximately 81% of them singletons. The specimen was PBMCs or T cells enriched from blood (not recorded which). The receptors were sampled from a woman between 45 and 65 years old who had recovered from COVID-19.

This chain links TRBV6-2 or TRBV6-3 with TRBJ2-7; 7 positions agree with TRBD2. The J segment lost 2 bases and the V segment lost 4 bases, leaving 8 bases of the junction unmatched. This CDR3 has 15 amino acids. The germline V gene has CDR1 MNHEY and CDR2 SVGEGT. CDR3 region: CASSWFGGGPYEQYF. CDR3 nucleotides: TGTGCCAGCAGTTGGTTCGGCGGGGGACCCTACGAGCAGTACTTC.

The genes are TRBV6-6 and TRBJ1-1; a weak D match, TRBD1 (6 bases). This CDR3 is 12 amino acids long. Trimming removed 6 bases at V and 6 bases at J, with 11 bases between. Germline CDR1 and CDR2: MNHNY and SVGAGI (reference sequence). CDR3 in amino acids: CASSRTVPEAFF. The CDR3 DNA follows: TGTGCCAGCAGCAGGACAGTCCCTGAAGCTTTCTTT.

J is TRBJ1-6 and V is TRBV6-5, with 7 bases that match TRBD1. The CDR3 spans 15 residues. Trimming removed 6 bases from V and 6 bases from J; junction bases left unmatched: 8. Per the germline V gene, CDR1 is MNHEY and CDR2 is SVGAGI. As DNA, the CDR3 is TGTGCCAGCAGCCGAACCGGGACAGCTAATTCACCCCTCCACTTT. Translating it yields CASSRTGTANSPLHF.

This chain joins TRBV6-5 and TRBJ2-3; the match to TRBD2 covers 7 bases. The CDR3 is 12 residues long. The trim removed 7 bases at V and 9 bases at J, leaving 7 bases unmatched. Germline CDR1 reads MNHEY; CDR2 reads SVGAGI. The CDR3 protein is CASKWEGWTQYF. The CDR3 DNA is TGTGCCAGCAAGTGGGAGGGATGGACGCAGTATTTT.

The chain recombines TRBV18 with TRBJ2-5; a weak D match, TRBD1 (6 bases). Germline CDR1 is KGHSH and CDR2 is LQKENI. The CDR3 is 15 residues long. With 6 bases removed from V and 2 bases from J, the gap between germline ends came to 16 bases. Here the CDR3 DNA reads TGTGCCAGCTCCCCTAATACAGGGAAACAAGAGACCCAGTACTTC. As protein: CASSPNTGKQETQYF.

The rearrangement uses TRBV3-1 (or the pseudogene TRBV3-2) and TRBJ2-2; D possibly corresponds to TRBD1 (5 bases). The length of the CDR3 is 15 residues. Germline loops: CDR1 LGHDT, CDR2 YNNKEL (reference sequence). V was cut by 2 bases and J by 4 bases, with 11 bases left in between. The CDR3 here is CASSQFDRATGELFF. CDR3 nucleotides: TGTGCCAGCAGCCAATTCGACAGAGCCACCGGGGAGCTGTTTTTT.

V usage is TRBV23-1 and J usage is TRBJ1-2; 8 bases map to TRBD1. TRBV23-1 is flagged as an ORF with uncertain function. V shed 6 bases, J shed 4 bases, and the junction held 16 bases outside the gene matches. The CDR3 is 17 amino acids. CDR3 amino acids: CASSPLGGQVRGYGYTF. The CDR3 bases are TGCGCCAGCAGCCCGCTGGGGGGACAGGTACGTGGCTATGGCTACACCTTC.

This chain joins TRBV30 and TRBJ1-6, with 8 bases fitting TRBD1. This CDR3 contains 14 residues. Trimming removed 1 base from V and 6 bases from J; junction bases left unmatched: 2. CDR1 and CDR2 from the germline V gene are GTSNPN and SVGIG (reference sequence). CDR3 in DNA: TGTGCCTGGAGTGACAGGGGGGGTAATTCACCCCTCCACTTT. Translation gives CAWSDRGGNSPLHF. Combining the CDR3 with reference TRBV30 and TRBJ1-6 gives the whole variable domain SQTIHQWPATLVQPVGSPLSLECTVEGTSNPNLYWYRQAAGRGLQLLFYSVGIGQISSEVPQNLSASRPQDRQFILSSKKLLLSDSGFYLCAWSDRGGNSPLHFGNGTRLTVT.

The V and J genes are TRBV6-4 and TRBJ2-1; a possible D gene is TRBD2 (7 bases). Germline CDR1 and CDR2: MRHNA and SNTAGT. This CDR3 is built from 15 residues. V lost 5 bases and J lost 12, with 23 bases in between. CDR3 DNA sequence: TGTGCCAGCAGTCCAGAGGCGGGAGTGGGGGCCGTGCAGTTCTTC. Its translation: CASSPEAGVGAVQFF.

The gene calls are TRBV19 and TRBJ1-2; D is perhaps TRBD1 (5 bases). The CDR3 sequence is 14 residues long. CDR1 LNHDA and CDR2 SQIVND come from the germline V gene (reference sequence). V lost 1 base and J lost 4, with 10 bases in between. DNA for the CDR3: TGTGCCAGTAGTATAGCGACAGCTGCCTATGGCTACACCTTC. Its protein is CASSIATAAYGYTF.

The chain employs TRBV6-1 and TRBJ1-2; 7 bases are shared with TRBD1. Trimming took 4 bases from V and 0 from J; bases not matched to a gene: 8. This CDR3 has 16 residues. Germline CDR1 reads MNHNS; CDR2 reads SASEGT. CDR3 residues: CASSVRWTGANYGYTF. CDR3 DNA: TGTGCCAGCAGTGTTAGGTGGACAGGAGCTAACTATGGCTACACCTTC.

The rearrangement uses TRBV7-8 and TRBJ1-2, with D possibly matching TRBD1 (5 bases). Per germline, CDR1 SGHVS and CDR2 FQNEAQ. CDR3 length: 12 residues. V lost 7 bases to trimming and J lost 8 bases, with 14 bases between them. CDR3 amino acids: CASKGRGEGYTF. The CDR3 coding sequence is TGTGCCAGCAAGGGGAGGGGAGAGGGCTACACCTTC. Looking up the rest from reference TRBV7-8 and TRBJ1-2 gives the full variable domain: GAGVSQSPRYKVAKRGQDVALRCDPISGHVSLFWYQQALGQGPEFLTYFQNEAQLDKSGLPSDRFFAERPEGSVSTLKIQRTQQEDSAVYLCASKGRGEGYTFGSGTRLTVV.

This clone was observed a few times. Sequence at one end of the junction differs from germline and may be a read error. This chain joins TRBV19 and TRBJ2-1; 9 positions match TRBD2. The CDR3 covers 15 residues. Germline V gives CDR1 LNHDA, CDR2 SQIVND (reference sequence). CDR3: CASRIAGVPYNEQFF. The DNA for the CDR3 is TGTGCCAGTAGAATAGCGGGAGTACCCTACAATGAGCAGTTCTTC.

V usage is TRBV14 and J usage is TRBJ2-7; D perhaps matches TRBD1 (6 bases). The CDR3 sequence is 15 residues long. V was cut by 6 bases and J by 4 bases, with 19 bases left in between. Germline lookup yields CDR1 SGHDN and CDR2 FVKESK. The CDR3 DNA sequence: TGTGCCAGCAGTCAAACCGGGACACCTCCTTACGAGCAGTACTTC. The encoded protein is CASSQTGTPPYEQYF.

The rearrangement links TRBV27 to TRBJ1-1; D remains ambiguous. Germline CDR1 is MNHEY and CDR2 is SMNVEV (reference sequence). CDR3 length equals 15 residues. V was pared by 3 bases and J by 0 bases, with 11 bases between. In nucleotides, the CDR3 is TGTGCCAGCAGTTTTACGGGAGACTTGAACACTGAAGCTTTCTTT. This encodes CASSFTGDLNTEAFF.

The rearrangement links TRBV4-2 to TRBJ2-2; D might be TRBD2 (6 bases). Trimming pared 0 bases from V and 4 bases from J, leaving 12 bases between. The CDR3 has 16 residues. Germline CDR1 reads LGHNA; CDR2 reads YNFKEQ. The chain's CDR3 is CASSQDTGDLTGELFF. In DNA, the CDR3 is TGTGCCAGCAGCCAAGATACGGGGGATCTCACCGGGGAGCTGTTTTTT.

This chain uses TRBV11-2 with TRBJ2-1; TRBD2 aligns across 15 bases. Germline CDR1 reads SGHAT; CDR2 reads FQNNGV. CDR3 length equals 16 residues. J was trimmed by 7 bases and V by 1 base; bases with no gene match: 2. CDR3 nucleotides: TGTGCCAGCAGCTTAGGGGGGACTAGCGGGAGGAATGAGCAGTTCTTC. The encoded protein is CASSLGGTSGRNEQFF.

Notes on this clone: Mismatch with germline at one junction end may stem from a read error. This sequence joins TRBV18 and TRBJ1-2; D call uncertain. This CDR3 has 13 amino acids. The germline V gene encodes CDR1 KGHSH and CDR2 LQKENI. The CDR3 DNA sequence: TGTGCCAGCTCACCATCTTATCAGGTGCCTTCGGACTTC. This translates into CASSPSYQVPSDF.

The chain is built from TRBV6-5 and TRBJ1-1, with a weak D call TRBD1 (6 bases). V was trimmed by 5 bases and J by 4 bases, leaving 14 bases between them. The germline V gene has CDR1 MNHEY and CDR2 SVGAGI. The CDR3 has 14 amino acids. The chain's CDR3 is CASSHHRGATEAFF. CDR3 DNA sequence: TGTGCCAGCAGTCATCACCGGGGGGCCACTGAAGCTTTCTTT.

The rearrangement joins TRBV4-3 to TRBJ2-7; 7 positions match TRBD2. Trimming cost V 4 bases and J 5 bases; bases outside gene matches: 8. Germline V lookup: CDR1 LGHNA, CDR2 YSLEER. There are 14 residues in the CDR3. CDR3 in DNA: TGCGCCAGCAGCCCGGGACTACCGTTGAACGAGCAGTACTTC. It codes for CASSPGLPLNEQYF.